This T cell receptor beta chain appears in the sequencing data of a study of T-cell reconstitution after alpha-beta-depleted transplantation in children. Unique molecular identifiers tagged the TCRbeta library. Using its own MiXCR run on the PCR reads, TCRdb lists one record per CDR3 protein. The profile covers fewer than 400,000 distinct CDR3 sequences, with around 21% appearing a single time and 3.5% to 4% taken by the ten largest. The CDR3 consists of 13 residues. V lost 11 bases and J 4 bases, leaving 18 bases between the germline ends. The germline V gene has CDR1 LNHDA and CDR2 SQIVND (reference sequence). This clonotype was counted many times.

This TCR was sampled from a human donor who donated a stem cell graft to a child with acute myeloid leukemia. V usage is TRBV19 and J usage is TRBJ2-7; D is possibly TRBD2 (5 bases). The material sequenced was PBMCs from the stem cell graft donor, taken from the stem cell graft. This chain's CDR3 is CASTRGYEYEQYF. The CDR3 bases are TGTGCCTCTACTAGAGGGTACGAGTACGAGCAGTACTTC.